This T cell receptor beta chain emerged from a study of CD8+ T cells in alopecia areata. Study-wide points: Researchers reported that TCR sharing among patients proved less clear than in mice, possibly HLA-linked. Tofacitinib did not eliminate many expanded lesional clones from scalp or blood.

As for this clone: No antigen is known for it. Within the sample, other DNA sequences also encode this same CDR3.

Treatment described: oral pan-JAK inhibitor, 5-10 mg twice daily. Extracted RNA was reverse transcribed into cDNA, the sequencing template. Clones were sequenced by immunoSEQ multiplex PCR, and TCRdb holds only the in-frame ones, with some missing. The sample has over 90,000 clones, around 86% seen once; the top ten hold around 10%. J was trimmed by 3 bases and V by 5 bases; bases with no gene match: 3. CDR1 is LNHDA and CDR2 is SQIVND in the germline V gene (reference sequence). The CDR3 extends over 14 amino acids. The sequencing here drew on CD8+ T cells sorted from blood, taken between weeks 30 and 35, from a patient treated with tofacitinib. V and J are TRBV19 and TRBJ2-1; 8 positions match TRBD2. The sequence derives from a human donor with alopecia areata. CDR3 DNA: TGTGCCAGTAGTGCCGGGGGGGACTACAATGAGCAGTTCTTC. Amino acids: CASSAGGDYNEQFF.